The subject of this entry is one TCR beta chain. The data derive from a study of blood T cell repertoires in COVID-19. For the study at large: Collection of acute and convalescent COVID-19 samples took place in the United States, Italy and Spain. PBMCs, B-cell-depleted T cells, or T cells were the source of the cDNA or gDNA that made up the material.

Source study methods: The authors estimated nucleated cell counts from reference gene primer amplification. Sequenced by immunoSEQ multiplex PCR; TCRdb stores in-frame clones only, minus some. V, J and clone size are those of that table, while D and trimming were read from the DNA. The sample includes 60,000 to 95,000 clones, roughly 90% seen only once; the top ten take more than 15%. Looked up from germline, CDR1 is MGHRA and CDR2 is YSYEKL. Trimming left V 1 base short and J 6 bases short, with 12 bases between. The CDR3 spans 15 residues. This sequence joins TRBV4-1 and TRBJ1-4, with D possibly matching TRBD1 (5 bases). The source of this sequence is a woman at least 80 years old with active or convalescent COVID-19. The specimen sequenced was peripheral blood. The CDR3 coding sequence is TGCGCCAGCAGCCAAGGAAGGGGATCATATGAAAAACTGTTTTTT. Amino acid sequence: CASSQGRGSYEKLFF.